This T cell receptor beta chain originates from a study of chemoradiotherapy in HPV16-positive cancers. Background on the study: Candidate HPV-specific clones and shared TCR motifs came from a couple of HPV16-positive patients.

For this clone: As yet, its antigen is unknown.

The data were produced by immunoSEQ multiplex PCR, yet TCRdb's version contains in-frame clones alone and is incomplete. Counted here are 29,000 or so clones, around 90% occurring once; the ten biggest clones make up less than 25%. Findings of the study overall: Functional assays defining HPV-specific T cells used only two HPV16-positive patients.

The V and J ends lost 2 bases and 0 bases respectively, with 4 bases between them. Looked up from germline, CDR1 is LNHDA and CDR2 is SQIVND (reference sequence). The CDR3 runs to 14 residues. V is TRBV19 and J is TRBJ2-2; D is ambiguous. Here the sequenced sample was blood, taken from a patient who underwent chemoradiotherapy. The source of this sequence is a human donor with HPV-associated anogenital cancer. In DNA form, the CDR3 reads TGTGCCAGTAGTATAAATACGAACACCGGGGAGCTGTTTTTT. Translating it yields CASSINTNTGELFF. The full variable domain, completed using reference TRBV19 and TRBJ2-2, is DGGITQSPKYLFRKEGQNVTLSCEQNLNHDAMYWYRQDPGQGLRLIYYSQIVNDFQKGDIAEGYSVSREKKESFPLTVTSAQKNPTAFYLCASSINTNTGELFFGEGSRLTVL.